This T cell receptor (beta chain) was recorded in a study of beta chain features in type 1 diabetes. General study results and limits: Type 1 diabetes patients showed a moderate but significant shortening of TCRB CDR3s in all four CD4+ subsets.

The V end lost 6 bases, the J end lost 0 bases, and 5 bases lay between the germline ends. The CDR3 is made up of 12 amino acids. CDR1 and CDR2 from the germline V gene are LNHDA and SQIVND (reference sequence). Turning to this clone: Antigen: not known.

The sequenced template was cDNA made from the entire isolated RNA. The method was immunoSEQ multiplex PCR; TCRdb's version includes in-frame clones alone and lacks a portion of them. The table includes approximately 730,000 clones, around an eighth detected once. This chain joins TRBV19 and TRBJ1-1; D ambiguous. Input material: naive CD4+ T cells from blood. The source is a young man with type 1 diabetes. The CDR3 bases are TGTGCCAGTAGCGGATTGAACACTGAAGCTTTCTTT. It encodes CASSGLNTEAFF.